This T cell receptor beta chain was documented in a study of OX40 agonist ivuxolimab in advanced cancers. Measured with immunoSEQ multiplex PCR; TCRdb has only the in-frame clones, and not every one. The profile shows approximately 80,000 clones, 90% of them singletons. The CDR3 has 14 residues. Germline V gene lookup returns CDR1 SQVTM and CDR2 ANQGSEA. Germline trimming cut 6 bases from V and 1 base from J; bases unmatched to any gene: 4. The specimen comprised CD4+ or CD8+ T cells sorted from blood, sampled in a trial of the OX40 agonist ivuxolimab. The rearrangement uses TRBV29-1 and TRBJ2-3; the match to TRBD1 covers 10 bases. This receptor was obtained from an adult with an advanced solid tumor such as melanoma, head and neck, liver or kidney cancer. The CDR3 DNA sequence: TGCAGCGTCCGACAGGGGGCGGGCACAGATACGCAGTATTTT. It is translated as CSVRQGAGTDTQYF.